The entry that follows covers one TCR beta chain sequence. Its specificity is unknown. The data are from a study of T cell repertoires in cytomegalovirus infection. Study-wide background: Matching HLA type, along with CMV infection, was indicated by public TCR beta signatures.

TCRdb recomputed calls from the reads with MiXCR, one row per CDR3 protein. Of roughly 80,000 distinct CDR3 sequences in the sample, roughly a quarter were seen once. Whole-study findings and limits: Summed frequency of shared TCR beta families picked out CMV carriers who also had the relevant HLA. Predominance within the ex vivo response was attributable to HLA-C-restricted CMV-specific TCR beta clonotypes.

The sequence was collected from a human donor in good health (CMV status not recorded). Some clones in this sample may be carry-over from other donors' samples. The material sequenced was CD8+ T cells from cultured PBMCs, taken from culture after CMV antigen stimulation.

The CDR3 loop is CSVDSPSTDTQYF. The CDR3 DNA reads TGCAGCGTCGACTCGCCTAGCACAGATACGCAGTATTTT. J is TRBJ2-3 and V is TRBV29-1; unclear D gene. Germline lookup yields CDR1 SQVTM and CDR2 ANQGSEA. CDR3 length: 13 residues. Trimming took 6 bases from V and 0 from J, leaving 10 bases between them.